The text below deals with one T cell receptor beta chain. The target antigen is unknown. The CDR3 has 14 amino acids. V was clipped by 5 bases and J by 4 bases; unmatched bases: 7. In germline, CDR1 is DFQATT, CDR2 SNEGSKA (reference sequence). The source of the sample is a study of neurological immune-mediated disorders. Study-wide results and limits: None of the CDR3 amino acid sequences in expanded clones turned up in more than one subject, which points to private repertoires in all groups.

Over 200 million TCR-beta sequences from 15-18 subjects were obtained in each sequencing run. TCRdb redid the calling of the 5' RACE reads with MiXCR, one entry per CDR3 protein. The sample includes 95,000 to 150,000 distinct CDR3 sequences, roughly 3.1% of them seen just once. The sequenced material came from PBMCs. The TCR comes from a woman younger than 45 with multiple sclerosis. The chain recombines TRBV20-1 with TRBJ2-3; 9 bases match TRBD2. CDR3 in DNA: TGCAGTGCTGCTAGAGCTAGCGGGGCAGATACGCAGTATTTT. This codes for CSAARASGADTQYF.